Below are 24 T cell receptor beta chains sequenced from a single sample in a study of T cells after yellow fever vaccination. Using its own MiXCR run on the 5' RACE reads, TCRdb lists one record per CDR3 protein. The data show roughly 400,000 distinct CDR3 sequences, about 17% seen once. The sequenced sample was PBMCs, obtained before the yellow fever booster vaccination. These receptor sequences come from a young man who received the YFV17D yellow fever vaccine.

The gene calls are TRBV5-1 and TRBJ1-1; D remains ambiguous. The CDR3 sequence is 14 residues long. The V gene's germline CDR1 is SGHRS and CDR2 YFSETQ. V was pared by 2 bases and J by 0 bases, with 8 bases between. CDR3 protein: CASSFLDLNTEAFF. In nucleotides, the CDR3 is TGCGCCAGCAGCTTCCTGGACCTGAACACTGAAGCTTTCTTT. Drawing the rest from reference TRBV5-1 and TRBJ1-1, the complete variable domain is KAGVTQTPRYLIKTRGQQVTLSCSPISGHRSVSWYQQTPGQGLQFLFEYFSETQRNKGNFPGRFSGRQFSNSRSEMNVSTLELGDSALYLCASSFLDLNTEAFFGQGTRLTVV.

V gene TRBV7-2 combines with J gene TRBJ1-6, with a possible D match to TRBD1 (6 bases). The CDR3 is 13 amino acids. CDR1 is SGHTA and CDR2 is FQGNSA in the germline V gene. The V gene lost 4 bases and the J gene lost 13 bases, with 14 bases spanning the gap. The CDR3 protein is CASSSSPGAPLHF. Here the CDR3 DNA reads TGTGCCAGCAGCTCCTCCCCGGGGGCTCCCCTCCACTTT.

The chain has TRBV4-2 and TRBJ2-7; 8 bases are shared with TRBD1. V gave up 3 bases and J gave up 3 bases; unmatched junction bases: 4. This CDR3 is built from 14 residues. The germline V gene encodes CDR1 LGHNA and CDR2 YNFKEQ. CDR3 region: CASSQPGQGYEQYV. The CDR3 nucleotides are TGTGCCAGCAGCCAGCCCGGACAGGGCTACGAGCAGTACGTC.

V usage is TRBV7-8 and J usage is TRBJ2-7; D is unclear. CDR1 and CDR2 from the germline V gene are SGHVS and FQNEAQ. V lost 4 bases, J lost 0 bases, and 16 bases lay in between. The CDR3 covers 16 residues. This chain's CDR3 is CASSSAPGSSSYEQYV. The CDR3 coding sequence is TGTGCCAGCAGCTCGGCCCCGGGTTCTAGCTCCTACGAGCAGTACGTC.

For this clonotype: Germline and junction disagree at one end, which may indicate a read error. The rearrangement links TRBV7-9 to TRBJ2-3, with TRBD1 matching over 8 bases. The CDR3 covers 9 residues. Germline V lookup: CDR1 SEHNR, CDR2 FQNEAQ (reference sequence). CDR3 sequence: CASSSDRAF. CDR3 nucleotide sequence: TGTGCCAGCAGTTCGGACAGGGCCTTT.

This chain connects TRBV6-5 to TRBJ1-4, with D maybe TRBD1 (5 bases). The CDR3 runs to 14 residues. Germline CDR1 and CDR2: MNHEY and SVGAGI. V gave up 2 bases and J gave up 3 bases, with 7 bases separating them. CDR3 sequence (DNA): TGTGCCAGCAGTTACCAGGGTTCTAATGAAAAACTGTTTTTT. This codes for CASSYQGSNEKLFF.

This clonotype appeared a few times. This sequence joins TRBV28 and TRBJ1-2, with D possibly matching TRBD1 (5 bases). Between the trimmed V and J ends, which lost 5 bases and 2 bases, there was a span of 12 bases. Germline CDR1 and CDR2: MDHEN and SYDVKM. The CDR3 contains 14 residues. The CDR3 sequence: CASSETRQNYGYTF. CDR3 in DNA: TGTGCCAGCAGTGAAACCCGACAGAACTATGGCTACACCTTC.

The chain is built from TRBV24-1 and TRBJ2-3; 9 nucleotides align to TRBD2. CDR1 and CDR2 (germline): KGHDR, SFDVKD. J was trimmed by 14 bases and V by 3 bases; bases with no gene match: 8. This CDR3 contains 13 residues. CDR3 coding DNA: TGTGCCACCAGTGATCCCGGGACTAGCCGGACGTATTTT. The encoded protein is CATSDPGTSRTYF.

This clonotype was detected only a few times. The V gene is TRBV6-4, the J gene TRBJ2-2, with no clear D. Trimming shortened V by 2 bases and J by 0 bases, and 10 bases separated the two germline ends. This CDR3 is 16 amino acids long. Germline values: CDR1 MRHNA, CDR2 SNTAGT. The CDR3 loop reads CASSDHTAPNTGELFF. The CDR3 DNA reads TGTGCCAGCAGTGACCATACGGCCCCGAACACCGGGGAGCTGTTTTTT.

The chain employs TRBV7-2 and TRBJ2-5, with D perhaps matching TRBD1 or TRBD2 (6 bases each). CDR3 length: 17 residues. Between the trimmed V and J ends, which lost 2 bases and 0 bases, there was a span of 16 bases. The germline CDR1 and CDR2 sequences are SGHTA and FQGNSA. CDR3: CASSLTPGAANQETQYF. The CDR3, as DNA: TGTGCCAGCAGCTTAACTCCGGGGGCGGCCAACCAAGAGACCCAGTACTTC. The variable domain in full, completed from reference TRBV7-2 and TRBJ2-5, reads GAGVSQSPSNKVTEKGKDVELRCDPISGHTALYWYRQSLGQGLEFLIYFQGNSAPDKSGLPSDRFSAERTGGSVSTLTIQRTQQEDSAVYLCASSLTPGAANQETQYFGPGTRLLVL.

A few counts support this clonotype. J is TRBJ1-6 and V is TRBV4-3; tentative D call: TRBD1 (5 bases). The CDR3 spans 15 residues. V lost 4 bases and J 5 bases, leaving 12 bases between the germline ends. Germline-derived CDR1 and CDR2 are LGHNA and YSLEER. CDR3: CASSPQGANNSPLHF. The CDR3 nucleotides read TGCGCCAGCAGCCCCCAGGGAGCTAATAATTCACCCCTCCACTTT.

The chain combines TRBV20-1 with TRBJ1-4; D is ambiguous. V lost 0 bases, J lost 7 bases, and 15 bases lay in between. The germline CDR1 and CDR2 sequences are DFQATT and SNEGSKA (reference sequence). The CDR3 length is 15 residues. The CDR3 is CSARDRSRGGEKLFF. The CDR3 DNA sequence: TGCAGTGCTAGAGATCGGAGTCGTGGAGGTGAAAAACTGTTTTTT.

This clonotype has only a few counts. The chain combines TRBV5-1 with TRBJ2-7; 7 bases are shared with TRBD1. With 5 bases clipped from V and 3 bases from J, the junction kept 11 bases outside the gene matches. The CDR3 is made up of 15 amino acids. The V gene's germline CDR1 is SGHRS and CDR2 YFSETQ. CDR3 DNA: TGCGCCAGCAGTACTTCAGGGGGTCCATACTACGAGCAGTACTTC. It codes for CASSTSGGPYYEQYF.

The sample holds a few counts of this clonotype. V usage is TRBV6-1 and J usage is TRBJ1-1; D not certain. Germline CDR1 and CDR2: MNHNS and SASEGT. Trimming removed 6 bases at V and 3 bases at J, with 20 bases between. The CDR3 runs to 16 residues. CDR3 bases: TGTGCCAGCAGGCTGTACGGAACAAGGGATGACACTGAAGCTTTCTTT. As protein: CASRLYGTRDDTEAFF.

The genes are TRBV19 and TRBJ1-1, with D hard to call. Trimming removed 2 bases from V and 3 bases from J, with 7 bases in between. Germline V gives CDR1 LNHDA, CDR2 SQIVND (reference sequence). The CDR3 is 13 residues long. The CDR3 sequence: CASSISVYTEAFF. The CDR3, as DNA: TGTGCCAGTAGTATATCGGTGTACACTGAAGCTTTCTTT.

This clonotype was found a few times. The CDR3 reads CASSLVALAGQETQYF. CDR3 nucleotide sequence: TGTGCCAGCAGCTTGGTAGCCTTGGCGGGCCAAGAGACCCAGTACTTC. The chain joins TRBV5-6 to TRBJ2-5; D perhaps matches TRBD2 (5 bases). The CDR3 is made up of 16 amino acids. Deletions cut 0 bases from V and 1 base from J, with 13 bases between. Germline CDR1 is SGHDT and CDR2 is YYEEEE.

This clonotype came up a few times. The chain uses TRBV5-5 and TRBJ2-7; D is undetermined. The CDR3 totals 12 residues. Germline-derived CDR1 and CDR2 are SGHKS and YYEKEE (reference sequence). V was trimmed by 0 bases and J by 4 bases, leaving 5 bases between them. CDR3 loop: CASSLGDYEQYV. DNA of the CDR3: TGTGCCAGCAGCTTGGGGGATTACGAGCAGTACGTC.

CDR3 amino acids: CASSLSLVHGYTF. CDR3 bases: TGTGCCAGCAGCCTTTCGTTGGTACATGGCTACACCTTC. The rearrangement links TRBV14 to TRBJ1-2; no clear D gene. Trimming removed 4 bases at V and 6 bases at J, with 12 bases between. CDR1 is SGHDN and CDR2 is FVKESK in the germline V gene. The CDR3 runs 13 residues.

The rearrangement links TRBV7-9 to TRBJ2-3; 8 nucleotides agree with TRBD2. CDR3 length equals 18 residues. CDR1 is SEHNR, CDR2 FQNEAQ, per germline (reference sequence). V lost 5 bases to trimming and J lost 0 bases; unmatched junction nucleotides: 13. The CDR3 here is CASSLWAGGPTSTDTQYF. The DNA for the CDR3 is TGTGCCAGCAGCCTCTGGGCGGGGGGTCCTACCAGCACAGATACGCAGTATTTT. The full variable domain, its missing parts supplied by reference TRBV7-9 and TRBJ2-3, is DTGVSQNPRHKITKRGQNVTFRCDPISEHNRLYWYRQTLGQGPEFLTYFQNEAQLEKSRLLSDRFSAERPKGSFSTLEIQRTEQGDSAMYLCASSLWAGGPTSTDTQYFGPGTRLTVL.

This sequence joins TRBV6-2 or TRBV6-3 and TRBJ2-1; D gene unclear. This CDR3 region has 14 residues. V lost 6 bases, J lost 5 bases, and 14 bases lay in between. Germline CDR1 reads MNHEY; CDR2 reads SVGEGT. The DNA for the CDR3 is TGTGCCAGCAGCGACCCGGCCCCCAACAATGAGCAGTTCTTC. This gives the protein CASSDPAPNNEQFF.

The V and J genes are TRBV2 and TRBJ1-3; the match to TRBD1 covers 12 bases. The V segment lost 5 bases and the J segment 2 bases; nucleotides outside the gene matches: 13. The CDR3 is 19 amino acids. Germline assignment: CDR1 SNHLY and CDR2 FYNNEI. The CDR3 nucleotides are TGTGCCAGCAGTTCGGGACAGGGGGCCCCTCTTGACCCTGGAAACACCATATATTTT. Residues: CASSSGQGAPLDPGNTIYF.

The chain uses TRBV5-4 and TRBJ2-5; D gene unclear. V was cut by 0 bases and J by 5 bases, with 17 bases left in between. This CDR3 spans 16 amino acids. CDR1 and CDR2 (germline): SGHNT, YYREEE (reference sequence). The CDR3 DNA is TGTGCCAGCAGCTTGGCCGGCACCTCCCGATCGGAGACCCAGTACTTC. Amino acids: CASSLAGTSRSETQYF.

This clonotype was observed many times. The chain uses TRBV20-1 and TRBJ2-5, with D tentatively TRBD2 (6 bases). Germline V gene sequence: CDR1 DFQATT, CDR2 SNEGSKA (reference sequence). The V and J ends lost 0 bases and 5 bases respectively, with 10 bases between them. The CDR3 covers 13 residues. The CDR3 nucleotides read TGCAGTGCTAGAGAGGCAGGGAGGGAGACCCAGTACTTC. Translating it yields CSAREAGRETQYF.

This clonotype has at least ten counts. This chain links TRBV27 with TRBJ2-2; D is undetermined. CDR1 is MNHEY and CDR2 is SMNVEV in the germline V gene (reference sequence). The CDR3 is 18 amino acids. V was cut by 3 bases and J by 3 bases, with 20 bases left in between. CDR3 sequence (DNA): TGTGCCAGCAGTTTGGGTGGCAGGACGAATTGGGACACCGGGGAGCTGTTTTTT. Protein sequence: CASSLGGRTNWDTGELFF.